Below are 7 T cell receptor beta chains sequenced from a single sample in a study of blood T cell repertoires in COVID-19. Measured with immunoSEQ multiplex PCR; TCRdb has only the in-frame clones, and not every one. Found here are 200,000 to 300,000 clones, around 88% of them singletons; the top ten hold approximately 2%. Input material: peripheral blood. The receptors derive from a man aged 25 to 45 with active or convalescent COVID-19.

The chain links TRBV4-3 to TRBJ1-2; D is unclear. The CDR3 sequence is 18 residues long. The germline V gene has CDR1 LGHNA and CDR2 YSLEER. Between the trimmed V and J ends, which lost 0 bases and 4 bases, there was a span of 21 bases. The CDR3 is CASSQDYLGVPGPYGYTF. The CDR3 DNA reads TGCGCCAGCAGCCAAGATTATCTGGGAGTTCCGGGCCCCTATGGCTACACCTTC.

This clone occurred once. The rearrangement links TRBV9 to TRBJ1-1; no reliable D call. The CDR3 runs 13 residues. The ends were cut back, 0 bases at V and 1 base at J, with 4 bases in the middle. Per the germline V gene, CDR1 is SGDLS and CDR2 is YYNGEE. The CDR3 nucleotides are TGTGCCAGCAGCGTAGGCAGGAACACTGAAGCTTTCTTT. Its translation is CASSVGRNTEAFF.

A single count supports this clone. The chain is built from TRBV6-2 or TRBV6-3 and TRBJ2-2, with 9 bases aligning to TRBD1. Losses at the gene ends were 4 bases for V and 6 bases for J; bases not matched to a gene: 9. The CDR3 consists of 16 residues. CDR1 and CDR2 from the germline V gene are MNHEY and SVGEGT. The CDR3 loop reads CASSSLMGQGPGELFF. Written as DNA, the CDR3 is TGTGCCAGCAGTTCGCTTATGGGACAGGGACCCGGGGAGCTGTTTTTT.

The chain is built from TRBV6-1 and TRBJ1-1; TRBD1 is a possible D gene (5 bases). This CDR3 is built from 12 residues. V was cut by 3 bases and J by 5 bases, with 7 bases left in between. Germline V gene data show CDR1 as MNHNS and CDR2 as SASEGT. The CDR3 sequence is CASSDDSTEAFF. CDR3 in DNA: TGTGCCAGCAGTGATGACAGTACTGAAGCTTTCTTT.

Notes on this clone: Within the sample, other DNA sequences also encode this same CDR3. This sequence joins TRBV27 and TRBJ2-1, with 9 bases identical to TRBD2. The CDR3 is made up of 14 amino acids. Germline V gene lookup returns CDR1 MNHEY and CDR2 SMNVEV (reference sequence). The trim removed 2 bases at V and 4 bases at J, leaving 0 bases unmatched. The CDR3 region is CASSLAGGYNEQFF. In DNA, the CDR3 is TGTGCCAGCAGTTTAGCGGGGGGGTACAATGAGCAGTTCTTC.

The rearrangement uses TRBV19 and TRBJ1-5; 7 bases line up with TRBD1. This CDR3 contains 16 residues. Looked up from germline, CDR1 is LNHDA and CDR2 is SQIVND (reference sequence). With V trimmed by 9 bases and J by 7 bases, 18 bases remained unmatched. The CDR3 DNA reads TGTGCCAGCAACTTAGTAGGGGGACAGATCCCCCAGCCCCAGCATTTT. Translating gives CASNLVGGQIPQPQHF.

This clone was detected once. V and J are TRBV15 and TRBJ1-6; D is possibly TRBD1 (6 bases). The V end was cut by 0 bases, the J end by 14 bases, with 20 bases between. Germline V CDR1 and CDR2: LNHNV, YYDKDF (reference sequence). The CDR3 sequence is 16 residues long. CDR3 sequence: CATSRDRAGAALALHF. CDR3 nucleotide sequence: TGTGCCACCAGCAGAGATCGGGCAGGGGCCGCCTTGGCCCTCCACTTT.